This TCR beta chain was sequenced during a study of a mutant IDH1 vaccine in newly diagnosed glioma. Across the whole study: An approximately 62% male, 37.5% female split and a mean age of approximately 40 years characterized treated patients.

A remark on this clone: Its antigen is as yet unknown.

The sample's time point: baseline, week 1 (first vaccination visit). Treatment denoted: pre-vaccination baseline after standard-of-care therapy. This CDR3 is 15 amino acids long. Losses at the gene ends were 1 base for V and 7 bases for J; bases not matched to a gene: 7. Germline V gives CDR1 SGHKS, CDR2 YYEKEE (reference sequence). Profiling relied on immunoSEQ multiplex PCR, and the TCRdb table lists in-frame clones only, not all of them. The sample carries approximately 52,000 clones, approximately 80% recorded once. Whole-study results and caveats: Evidence of vaccine-induced immune responses was documented in 85% to 95% of patients.

This TCR was recovered from a woman aged 40 to 49 with glioma. This sample comprised PBMCs, obtained from a glioma patient treated with radiotherapy, temozolomide or both. The genes are TRBV5-5 and TRBJ1-4, with 7 bases aligning to TRBD1. CDR3: CASSLLQGVSEKLFF. CDR3 in DNA: TGTGCCAGCAGCTTGTTGCAGGGGGTGTCTGAAAAACTGTTTTTT.